This entry lists 6 T cell receptor beta chains sequenced from one sample in a study of response to subunit inactivated influenza vaccine. TCRdb redid the calling of the RT-PCR reads with MiXCR, one entry per CDR3 protein. The sample lists hundreds of thousands of distinct CDR3 sequences; more than 15% were seen once. Material: PBMCs from blood, obtained roughly 12 days after vaccination. The receptors derive from a man aged 45-65 years who received an inactivated influenza vaccine.

This clonotype has just a few counts. V is TRBV7-9 and J is TRBJ2-1; 7 nucleotides align to TRBD1. This CDR3 region has 16 residues. The germline gives CDR1 SEHNR, CDR2 FQNEAQ (reference sequence). V lost 4 bases, J lost 4 bases, and 10 bases stayed unmatched. The CDR3 DNA follows: TGTGCCAGCAGCTCAGCCGGGACAGAAAATTACAATGAGCAGTTCTTC. Translating gives CASSSAGTENYNEQFF.

The chain employs TRBV20-1 and TRBJ2-7; D uncertain. The CDR3 loop spans 16 amino acids. The V and J ends lost 1 base and 0 bases respectively, with 16 bases between them. CDR1 is DFQATT, CDR2 SNEGSKA, per germline (reference sequence). The CDR3 here is CSARVRAARISYEQYF. Written as DNA, the CDR3 is TGCAGTGCTAGAGTTCGGGCGGCGCGGATCTCCTACGAGCAGTACTTC.

The genes are TRBV28 and TRBJ1-2; TRBD1 agrees at 7 bases. CDR3 size: 14 residues. CDR1 and CDR2 (germline): MDHEN, SYDVKM. Germline trimming cut 6 bases from V and 3 bases from J; bases unmatched to any gene: 7. The CDR3 protein is CASRPGQSYYGYTF. CDR3 DNA: TGTGCCAGCAGGCCGGGACAGTCATACTATGGCTACACCTTC.

The chain links TRBV9 to TRBJ2-1; 9 nucleotides line up with TRBD2. The V and J ends lost 0 bases and 2 bases, in that order; junction bases with no gene match: 18. Germline lookup yields CDR1 SGDLS and CDR2 YYNGEE. This CDR3 contains 21 residues. The CDR3 nucleotides are TGTGCCAGCAGCGTAGAAGAGGATAGGTGGTTAGCGGGAGCGCCCTACAATGAGCAGTTCTTC. This translates into CASSVEEDRWLAGAPYNEQFF.

The rearrangement uses TRBV29-1 and TRBJ1-1; 9 nucleotides align to TRBD1. The junction had 8 bases not matched to a gene; V was cut back by 7 bases and J by 5 bases. Germline V CDR1 and CDR2: SQVTM, ANQGSEA. The CDR3 has 13 amino acids. The CDR3 sequence is CSATGGGQTEAFF. The CDR3 DNA follows: TGCAGCGCCACAGGGGGCGGTCAGACTGAAGCTTTCTTT.

This clonotype was recorded a few times. The genes are TRBV9 and TRBJ2-3, with D possibly TRBD2 on 5 matching bases. With 0 bases removed from V and 3 bases from J, the gap between germline ends came to 14 bases. This CDR3 spans 16 amino acids. The germline CDR1 and CDR2 sequences are SGDLS and YYNGEE. CDR3 in amino acids: CASSVGPFGLTDTQYF. The CDR3 DNA follows: TGTGCCAGCAGCGTAGGCCCCTTCGGACTGACAGATACGCAGTATTTT.